Presented here are 29 T cell receptor beta chains from one specimen sequenced in a study of blood T cells in healthy people across ages (dated by TCRdb to about 2015). Receptor amplification or capture employed 5' RACE. Sequencer: Illumina HiSeq 2500. A second PCR of roughly 7 to 11 cycles was performed with a sample-barcoded 5' primer and a J-beta primer mix. TCRdb trimmed public reads at Q25 via fastp, called clones via MiXCR and kept in-frame beta chains. Every distinct CDR3 protein forms one entry, paired with its most common genes and DNA. A total of some 760,000 distinct CDR3 sequences appear in this sample, 25% of them only once. The leading ten clones occupy more than 8.5% of the sample. This same sample was also part of a study on T cells of mothers and their children.

Material for sequencing was blood. All receptors derive from a boy younger than 18 in good health.

J is TRBJ2-3 and V is TRBV7-2; possible D gene TRBD1, 6 bases. V was clipped by 5 bases and J by 0 bases, with 15 bases between them. This CDR3 has 16 residues. CDR1 and CDR2 (germline): SGHTA, FQGNSA. The CDR3 sequence is CASSPRTVSSTDTQYF. The CDR3 DNA follows: TGTGCCAGCAGCCCTCGGACAGTCTCGAGCACAGATACGCAGTATTTT.

The V gene is TRBV9, the J gene TRBJ2-1; 7 positions agree with TRBD2. Germline V gene data show CDR1 as SGDLS and CDR2 as YYNGEE. J lost 1 base, V lost 3 bases, and 10 bases had no gene match. The CDR3 consists of 17 residues. CDR3 sequence (DNA): TGTGCCAGCAGCGAACCTCCGGGCGGGGGTTCCTACAATGAGCAGTTCTTC. This gives the protein CASSEPPGGGSYNEQFF.

The rearrangement uses TRBV28 and TRBJ2-5, with 8 bases lining up with TRBD2. The tail of the sequence fits TRBJ2-1 better, so the J call may be wrong. The CDR3 has 15 amino acids. Germline V CDR1 and CDR2: MDHEN, SYDVKM. The CDR3 reads CASSQLAEINNEQFF. Written as DNA, the CDR3 is TGTGCCAGCAGTCAACTAGCGGAGATCAACAATGAGCAGTTCTTC.

The chain recombines TRBV5-1 with TRBJ1-2; 10 nucleotides align to TRBD1. The germline V gene encodes CDR1 SGHRS and CDR2 YFSETQ. The CDR3 is made up of 15 amino acids. V lost 3 bases, J lost 6 bases, and 8 bases stayed unmatched. The CDR3 reads CASSSVGTGVHGYTF. The CDR3 region has the DNA TGCGCCAGCAGCTCCGTCGGGACAGGGGTCCATGGCTACACCTTC. The variable domain in full, with the rest retrieved from reference TRBV5-1 and TRBJ1-2, is KAGVTQTPRYLIKTRGQQVTLSCSPISGHRSVSWYQQTPGQGLQFLFEYFSETQRNKGNFPGRFSGRQFSNSRSEMNVSTLELGDSALYLCASSSVGTGVHGYTFGSGTRLTVV.

This chain uses TRBV27 with TRBJ2-1; 7 nucleotides line up with TRBD2. Germline V lookup: CDR1 MNHEY, CDR2 SMNVEV (reference sequence). This CDR3 region has 17 residues. The ends lost 4 bases at V and 0 bases at J; junction bases unmatched: 9. Here the CDR3 reads CASSSLGSGFSYNEQFF. The CDR3 DNA reads as TGTGCCAGCAGTTCCCTCGGTAGCGGGTTCTCCTACAATGAGCAGTTCTTC.

This clonotype was detected ten times or more. The V call is TRBV5-1, the J call TRBJ2-7, with TRBD2 matching over 7 bases. Germline V gene sequence: CDR1 SGHRS, CDR2 YFSETQ. Unmatched junction bases numbered 6, after V lost 3 bases and J lost 3 bases. The CDR3 runs 14 residues. CDR3 in amino acids: CASSSSGGGYEQYF. CDR3 nucleotide sequence: TGCGCCAGCAGCTCGTCGGGGGGAGGCTACGAGCAGTACTTC.

As regards this clonotype: Germline and junction disagree at one end, which may indicate a read error. The chain carries TRBV4-1 and TRBJ2-5; 10 nucleotides agree with TRBD1. This CDR3 comprises 17 residues. Germline V gene data show CDR1 as MGHRA and CDR2 as YSYEKL. CDR3 nucleotides: TGCGCCAGCAGCCAAGATCGAGACAGGGGGCCCGGAGAGACCCAGAACTTC. Translating it yields CASSQDRDRGPGETQNF.

In its sample, this clonotype was seen a few times. The chain recombines TRBV21-1 with TRBJ1-5. TRBV21-1 is a documented pseudogene. This CDR3 contains 16 residues. CDR3 in amino acids: CASSKGLQMVDQPQHF. In DNA, the CDR3 is TGTGCCAGCAGCAAAGGACTTCAAATGGTCGATCAGCCCCAGCATTTT.

This clonotype has just a few counts. This chain uses TRBV5-1 with TRBJ2-5; 8 bases agree with TRBD2. CDR3 length: 16 amino acids. The junction had 16 bases not matched to a gene; V was cut back by 7 bases and J by 5 bases. Germline V gene data show CDR1 as SGHRS and CDR2 as YFSETQ. The CDR3 loop is CASCDFGGANTETQYF. The CDR3 DNA reads TGCGCCAGCTGCGACTTCGGGGGGGCCAACACCGAGACCCAGTACTTC.

The rearrangement joins TRBV7-2 to TRBJ2-7; D may be TRBD1 or TRBD2 (6 bases each). The CDR3 is 17 amino acids. The germline V gene encodes CDR1 SGHTA and CDR2 FQGNSA. Trimming took off 1 base at V and 0 bases at J, with 16 bases between the two ends. The CDR3 reads CASSLVIVRGASYEQYF. The CDR3 nucleotides read TGTGCCAGCAGCTTAGTAATTGTGAGGGGGGCCTCCTACGAGCAGTACTTC.

This clonotype was observed a handful of times. J is TRBJ1-2 and V is TRBV29-1; 9 nucleotides agree with TRBD1. Germline CDR1 and CDR2: SQVTM and ANQGSEA. This CDR3 has 13 amino acids. The J segment lost 5 bases and the V segment lost 3 bases, leaving 4 bases of the junction unmatched. CDR3 protein: CSVETGQGYGYTF. Here the CDR3 DNA reads TGCAGCGTTGAGACGGGACAGGGTTATGGCTACACCTTC.

The CDR3 bases are TGTGCCATCAGTGATTATTCCACCGATACGCAGTATTTT. Amino acid sequence: CAISDYSTDTQYF. The chain links TRBV10-3 to TRBJ2-3; D is unclear. The germline V gene encodes CDR1 ENHRY and CDR2 SYGVKD. With 3 bases removed from V and 6 bases from J, the gap between germline ends came to 10 bases. The CDR3 consists of 13 residues.

This chain connects TRBV29-1 to TRBJ2-3; D tentatively reads TRBD1 or TRBD2 (6 bases each). From germline, CDR1 is SQVTM and CDR2 ANQGSEA. The length of the CDR3 is 14 residues. Trimming removed 7 bases from V and 2 bases from J, with 16 bases in between. In DNA, the CDR3 is TGCAGCGCCCGCGGGGCAGGGGTCACAGATACGCAGTATTTT. This translates into CSARGAGVTDTQYF.

The rearrangement links TRBV29-1 to TRBJ1-2, with D maybe TRBD1 (5 bases). From germline, CDR1 is SQVTM and CDR2 ANQGSEA. Trimming stripped 0 bases from V and 8 bases from J, with 19 bases between. The CDR3 loop spans 15 amino acids. As DNA, the CDR3 is TGCAGCGTTGAAGATCCACCAGACAGAAGGAGCGGCTACACCTTC. Its protein is CSVEDPPDRRSGYTF.

V gene TRBV12-3 or TRBV12-4 combines with J gene TRBJ2-5; maybe TRBD2 (6 bases). V was trimmed by 5 bases and J by 5 bases, leaving 15 bases between them. CDR3 length: 14 amino acids. CDR3 bases: TGTGCCAGCAGTGGGACGGAGGGCCGGGAGACCCAGTACTTC. The encoded protein is CASSGTEGRETQYF.

This clonotype turned up a few times. J is TRBJ2-3 and V is TRBV2, with 7 bases lining up with TRBD1. This CDR3 is built from 15 residues. The germline V gene has CDR1 SNHLY and CDR2 FYNNEI. With 4 bases clipped from V and 2 bases from J, the junction kept 6 bases outside the gene matches. CDR3 nucleotides: TGTGCCAGCAGTGCCGTAGGACAGGCCACAGATACGCAGTATTTT. Translation: CASSAVGQATDTQYF.

The chain recombines TRBV20-1 with TRBJ2-1; TRBD2 might be the D (8 bases). V shed 5 bases and J shed 7 bases, with 24 bases lying between them. This CDR3 contains 16 residues. Germline loops: CDR1 DFQATT, CDR2 SNEGSKA (reference sequence). In DNA, the CDR3 is TGCAGTGCTCCAGGGGGACTAGTCGTGGCGAGGAATGAGCAGTTCTTC. Residues: CSAPGGLVVARNEQFF.

The chain employs TRBV20-1 and TRBJ1-6; TRBD1 aligns across 10 bases. The CDR3 consists of 15 residues. Germline V CDR1 and CDR2: DFQATT, SNEGSKA (reference sequence). V was pared by 6 bases and J by 9 bases, with 11 bases of the junction left unmatched. CDR3 bases: TGCAGTGCGACAAAGGGGACAGGGGATAGTTCACCCCTCCACTTT. This translates into CSATKGTGDSSPLHF.

V usage is TRBV7-2 and J usage is TRBJ2-5; no clear D gene. The J call may be wrong; the DNA end is better matched by TRBJ2-1. The germline gives CDR1 SGHTA, CDR2 FQGNSA. The CDR3 contains 13 residues. The CDR3 nucleotides read TGTGCCAGCAGCTCCCTCCCGGCGCGGGAGCAGTTCTTC. This encodes CASSSLPAREQFF.

The V gene is TRBV6-6, the J gene TRBJ2-3, with D unclear. The CDR3 length is 11 residues. The V end was cut by 8 bases, the J end by 2 bases, with 5 bases between. Germline CDR1 is MNHNY and CDR2 is SVGAGI (reference sequence). This CDR3 is CASQVTDTQYF. The CDR3 nucleotides read TGTGCCAGCCAGGTCACAGATACGCAGTATTTT.

This clonotype turned up a few times. The genes are TRBV28 and TRBJ1-1; D unclear. V lost 8 bases to trimming and J lost 0 bases, with 13 bases between them. The CDR3 consists of 14 residues. CDR1 is MDHEN, CDR2 SYDVKM, per germline. CDR3 nucleotide sequence: TGTGCCAGCGGCGTAGAGGCCATGAACACTGAAGCTTTCTTT. This gives the protein CASGVEAMNTEAFF.

This chain links TRBV29-1 with TRBJ2-3; D uncertain. Germline-derived CDR1 and CDR2 are SQVTM and ANQGSEA. Trimming took 3 bases from V and 1 from J, leaving 8 bases between them. The CDR3 runs to 13 residues. The CDR3 loop reads CSVESFGTDTQYF. The CDR3 coding sequence is TGCAGCGTTGAGTCCTTTGGCACAGATACGCAGTATTTT.

This clonotype occurred a few times. The rearrangement uses TRBV5-1 and TRBJ1-1; the D gene is possibly TRBD1 (6 bases). The ends were cut back, 4 bases at V and 1 base at J, with 17 bases in the middle. The CDR3 totals 16 residues. Germline CDR1 is SGHRS and CDR2 is YFSETQ. The CDR3 region has the DNA TGCGCCAGCAGCCCCGACGTTGGGGGGGCGAACACTGAAGCTTTCTTT. As protein: CASSPDVGGANTEAFF.

The genes are TRBV28 and TRBJ2-7; 7 bases match TRBD1. Germline V lookup: CDR1 MDHEN, CDR2 SYDVKM. The J segment lost 1 base and the V segment lost 6 bases, leaving 6 bases of the junction unmatched. The CDR3 loop spans 14 amino acids. The DNA of the CDR3 is TGTGCCAGCAGGGCACAGGGGCGGTCCTACGAGCAGTACTTC. Its translation is CASRAQGRSYEQYF.

The sample holds a few counts of this clonotype. This rearrangement joins TRBV20-1 to TRBJ2-3, with no clear D. The CDR3 spans 14 residues. CDR1 and CDR2 from the germline V gene are DFQATT and SNEGSKA (reference sequence). The V end was cut by 0 bases, the J end by 2 bases, with 9 bases between. The CDR3 here is CSARDPLTTDTQYF. DNA for the CDR3: TGCAGTGCTAGAGACCCCCTCACCACAGATACGCAGTATTTT.

This clonotype was observed a few times. The chain recombines TRBV7-3 with TRBJ2-5; 10 bases agree with TRBD2. The DNA matches TRBJ2-1 better at its end, which makes the J call doubtful. Germline-derived CDR1 and CDR2 are SGHTA and FQGTGA. The CDR3 is 18 residues long. Written as DNA, the CDR3 is TGTGCCAGCAGCATCCGACCGGGGACTAGCGTTTTTTACAATGAGCAGTTCTTC. Protein sequence: CASSIRPGTSVFYNEQFF.

The CDR3 DNA is TGTGCCAGCAGTTCGGACAGGGACTATCAGCCCCAGCATTTT. Its translation is CASSSDRDYQPQHF. The chain employs TRBV28 and TRBJ1-5; 8 bases match TRBD1. Per the germline V gene, CDR1 is MDHEN and CDR2 is SYDVKM. Trimming at V came to 4 bases and at J to 5 bases, leaving 4 bases not matched to a gene. The CDR3 has 14 residues.

J is TRBJ1-2 and V is TRBV20-1; 8 nucleotides agree with TRBD1. The length of the CDR3 is 13 residues. CDR1 and CDR2 (germline): DFQATT, SNEGSKA (reference sequence). The V gene end was trimmed by 6 bases and the J gene end by 6 bases; junction bases not matched to a gene: 9. In DNA, the CDR3 is TGCAGTGCCACGGACAGGGACTTCCATGGCTACACCTTC. Translation gives CSATDRDFHGYTF.

This clonotype has just a few counts. The chain carries TRBV3-1 and TRBJ2-6; tentative D call: TRBD1 (5 bases). Germline V gene data show CDR1 as LGHDT and CDR2 as YNNKEL (reference sequence). The CDR3 covers 17 residues. Between the trimmed V and J ends, which lost 1 base and 0 bases, there was a span of 10 bases. The CDR3 DNA follows: TGTGCCAGCAGCCAAGGGGGCCTCCTCTCTGGGGCCAACGTCCTGACTTTC. As protein: CASSQGGLLSGANVLTF.